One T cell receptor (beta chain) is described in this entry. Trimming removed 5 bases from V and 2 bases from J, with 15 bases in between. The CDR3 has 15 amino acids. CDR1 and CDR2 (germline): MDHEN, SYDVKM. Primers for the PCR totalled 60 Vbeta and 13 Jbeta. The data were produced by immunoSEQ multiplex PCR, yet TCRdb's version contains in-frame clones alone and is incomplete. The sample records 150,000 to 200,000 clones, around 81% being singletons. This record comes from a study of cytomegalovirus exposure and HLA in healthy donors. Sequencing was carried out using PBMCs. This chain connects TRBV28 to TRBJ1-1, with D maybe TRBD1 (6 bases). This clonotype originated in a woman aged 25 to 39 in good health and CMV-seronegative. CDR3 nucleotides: TGTGCCAGCAGTCCCGTTAGGGGGAGTAACACTGAAGCTTTCTTT. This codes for CASSPVRGSNTEAFF.